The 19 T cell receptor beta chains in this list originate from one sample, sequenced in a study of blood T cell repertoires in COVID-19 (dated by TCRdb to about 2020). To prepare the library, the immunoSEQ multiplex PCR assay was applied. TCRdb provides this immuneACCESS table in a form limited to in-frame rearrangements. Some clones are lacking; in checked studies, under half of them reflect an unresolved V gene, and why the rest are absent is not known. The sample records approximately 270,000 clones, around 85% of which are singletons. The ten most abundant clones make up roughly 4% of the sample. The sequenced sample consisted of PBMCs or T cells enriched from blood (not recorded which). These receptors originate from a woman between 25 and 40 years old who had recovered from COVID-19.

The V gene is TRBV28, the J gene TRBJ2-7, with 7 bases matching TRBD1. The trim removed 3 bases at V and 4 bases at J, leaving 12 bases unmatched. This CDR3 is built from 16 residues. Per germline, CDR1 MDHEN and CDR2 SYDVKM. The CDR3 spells CASSFSPRQGSYEQYF. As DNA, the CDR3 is TGTGCCAGCAGTTTTTCCCCGAGACAGGGATCGTACGAGCAGTACTTC.

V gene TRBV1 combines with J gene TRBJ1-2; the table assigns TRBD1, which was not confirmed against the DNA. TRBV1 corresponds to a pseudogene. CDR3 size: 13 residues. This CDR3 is CTSTPTATDGYTF. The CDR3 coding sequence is TGCACCAGCACCCCGACAGCGACGGATGGCTACACCTTC.

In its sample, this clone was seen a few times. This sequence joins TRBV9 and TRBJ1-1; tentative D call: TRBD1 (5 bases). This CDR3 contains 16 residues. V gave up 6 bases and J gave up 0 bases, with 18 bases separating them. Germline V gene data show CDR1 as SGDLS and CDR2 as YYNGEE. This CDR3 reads CASTSERGTMNTEAFF. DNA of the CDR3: TGTGCCAGCACTTCCGAAAGGGGTACTATGAACACTGAAGCTTTCTTT. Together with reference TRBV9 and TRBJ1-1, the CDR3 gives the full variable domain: DSGVTQTPKHLITATGQRVTLRCSPRSGDLSVYWYQQSLDQGLQFLIQYYNGEERAKGNILERFSAQQFPDLHSELNLSSLELGDSALYFCASTSERGTMNTEAFFGQGTRLTVV.

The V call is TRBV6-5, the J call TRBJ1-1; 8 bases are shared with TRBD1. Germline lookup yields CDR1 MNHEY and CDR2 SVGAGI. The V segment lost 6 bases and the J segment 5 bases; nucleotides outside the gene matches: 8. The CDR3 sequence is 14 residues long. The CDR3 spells CASSLDRGGTEAFF. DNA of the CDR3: TGTGCCAGCAGCTTAGACAGGGGAGGGACTGAAGCTTTCTTT.

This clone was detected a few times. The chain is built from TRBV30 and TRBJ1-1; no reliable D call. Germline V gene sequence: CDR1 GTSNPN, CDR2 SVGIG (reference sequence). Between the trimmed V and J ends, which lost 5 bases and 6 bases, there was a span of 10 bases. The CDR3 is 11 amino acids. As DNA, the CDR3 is TGTGCCTGGGGGGAAGAGGCTGAAGCTTTCTTT. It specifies CAWGEEAEAFF.

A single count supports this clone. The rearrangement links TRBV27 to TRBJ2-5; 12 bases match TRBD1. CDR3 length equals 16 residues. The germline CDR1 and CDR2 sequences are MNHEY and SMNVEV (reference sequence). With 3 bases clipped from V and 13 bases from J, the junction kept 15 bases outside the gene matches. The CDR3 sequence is CASSFQIGTGGLPRYF. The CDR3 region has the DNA TGTGCCAGCAGTTTCCAAATAGGGACAGGGGGCCTACCTAGGTACTTC.

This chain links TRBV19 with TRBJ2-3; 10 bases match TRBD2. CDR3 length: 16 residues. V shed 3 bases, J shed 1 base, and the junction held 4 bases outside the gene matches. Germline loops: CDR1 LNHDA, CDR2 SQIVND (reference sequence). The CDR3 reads CASSIPSGGGTDTQYF. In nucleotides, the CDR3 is TGTGCCAGTAGTATCCCTAGCGGGGGAGGCACAGATACGCAGTATTTT.

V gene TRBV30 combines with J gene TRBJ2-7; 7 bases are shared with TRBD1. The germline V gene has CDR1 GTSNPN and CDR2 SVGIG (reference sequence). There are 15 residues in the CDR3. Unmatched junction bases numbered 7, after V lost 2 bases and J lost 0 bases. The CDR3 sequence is CAWSYLDRRSYEQYF. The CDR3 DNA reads TGTGCCTGGAGTTACCTGGACAGGCGCTCCTACGAGCAGTACTTC.

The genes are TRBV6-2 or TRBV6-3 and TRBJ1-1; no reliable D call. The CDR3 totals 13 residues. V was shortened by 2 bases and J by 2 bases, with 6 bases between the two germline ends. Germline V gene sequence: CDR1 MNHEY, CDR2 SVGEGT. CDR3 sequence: CASSYAGNTEAFF. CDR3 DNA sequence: TGTGCCAGCAGTTACGCCGGTAACACTGAAGCTTTCTTT.

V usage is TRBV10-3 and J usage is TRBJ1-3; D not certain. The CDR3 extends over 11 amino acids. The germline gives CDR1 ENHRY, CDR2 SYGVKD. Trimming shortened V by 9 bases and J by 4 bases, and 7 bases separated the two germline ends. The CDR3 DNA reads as TGTGCCATTATGGAGGGAAACACCATATATTTT. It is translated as CAIMEGNTIYF.

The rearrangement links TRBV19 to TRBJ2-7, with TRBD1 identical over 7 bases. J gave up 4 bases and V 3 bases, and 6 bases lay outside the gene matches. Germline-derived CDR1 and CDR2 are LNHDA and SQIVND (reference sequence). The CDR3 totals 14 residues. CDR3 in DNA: TGTGCCAGTAGTATCAGGGGGTTTCAATACGAGCAGTACTTC. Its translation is CASSIRGFQYEQYF.

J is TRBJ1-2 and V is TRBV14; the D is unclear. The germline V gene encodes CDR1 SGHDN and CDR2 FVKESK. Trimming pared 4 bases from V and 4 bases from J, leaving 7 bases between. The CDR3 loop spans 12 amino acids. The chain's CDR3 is CASSPSVYGYTF. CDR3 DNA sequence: TGTGCCAGCAGCCCCTCGGTCTATGGCTACACCTTC.

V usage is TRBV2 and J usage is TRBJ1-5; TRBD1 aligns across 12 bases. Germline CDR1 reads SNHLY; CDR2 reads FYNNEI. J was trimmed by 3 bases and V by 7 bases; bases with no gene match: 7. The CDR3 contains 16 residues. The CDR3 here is CASTDPGQGANQPQHF. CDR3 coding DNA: TGTGCCAGCACCGATCCGGGACAGGGGGCCAATCAGCCCCAGCATTTT. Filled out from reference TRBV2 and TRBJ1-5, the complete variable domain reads EPEVTQTPSHQVTQMGQEVILRCVPISNHLYFYWYRQILGQKVEFLVSFYNNEISEKSEIFDDQFSVERPDGSNFTLKIRSTKLEDSAMYFCASTDPGQGANQPQHFGDGTRLSIL.

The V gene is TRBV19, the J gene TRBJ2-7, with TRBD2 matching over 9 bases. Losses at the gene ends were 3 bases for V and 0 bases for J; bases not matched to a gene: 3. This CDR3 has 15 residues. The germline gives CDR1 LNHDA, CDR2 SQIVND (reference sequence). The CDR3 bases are TGTGCCAGTAGTATGAGCGGGGGGAGCTCCTACGAGCAGTACTTC. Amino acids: CASSMSGGSSYEQYF.

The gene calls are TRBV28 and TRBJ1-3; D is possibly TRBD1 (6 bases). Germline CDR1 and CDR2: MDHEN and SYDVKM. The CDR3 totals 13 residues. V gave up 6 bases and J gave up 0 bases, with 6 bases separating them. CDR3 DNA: TGTGCCAGCAGGACAGGCTCTGGAAACACCATATATTTT. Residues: CASRTGSGNTIYF.

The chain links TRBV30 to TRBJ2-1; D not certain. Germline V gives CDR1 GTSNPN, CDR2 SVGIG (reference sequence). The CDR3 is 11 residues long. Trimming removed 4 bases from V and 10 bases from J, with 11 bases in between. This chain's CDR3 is CAWMAENEQFF. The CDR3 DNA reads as TGTGCCTGGATGGCGGAGAACGAGCAGTTCTTC.

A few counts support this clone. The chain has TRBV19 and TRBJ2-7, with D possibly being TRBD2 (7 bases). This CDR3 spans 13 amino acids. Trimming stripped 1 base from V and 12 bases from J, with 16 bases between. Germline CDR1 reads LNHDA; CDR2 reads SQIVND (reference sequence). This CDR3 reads CASSIGGGVGRYF. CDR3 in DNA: TGTGCCAGTAGTATAGGCGGGGGCGTTGGAAGGTACTTC.

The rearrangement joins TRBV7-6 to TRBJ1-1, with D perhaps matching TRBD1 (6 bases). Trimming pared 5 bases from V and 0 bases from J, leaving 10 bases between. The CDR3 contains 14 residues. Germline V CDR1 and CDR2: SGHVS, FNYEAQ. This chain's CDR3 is CASSPRTVNTEAFF. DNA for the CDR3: TGTGCCAGCAGCCCGCGGACAGTGAACACTGAAGCTTTCTTT.

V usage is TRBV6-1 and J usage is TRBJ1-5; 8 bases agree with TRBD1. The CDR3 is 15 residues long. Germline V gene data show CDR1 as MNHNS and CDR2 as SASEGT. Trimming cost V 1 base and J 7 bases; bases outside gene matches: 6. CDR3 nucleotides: TGTGCCAGCAGTGAAGGAGGACAGGGAAGCCAGCCCCAGCATTTT. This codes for CASSEGGQGSQPQHF.